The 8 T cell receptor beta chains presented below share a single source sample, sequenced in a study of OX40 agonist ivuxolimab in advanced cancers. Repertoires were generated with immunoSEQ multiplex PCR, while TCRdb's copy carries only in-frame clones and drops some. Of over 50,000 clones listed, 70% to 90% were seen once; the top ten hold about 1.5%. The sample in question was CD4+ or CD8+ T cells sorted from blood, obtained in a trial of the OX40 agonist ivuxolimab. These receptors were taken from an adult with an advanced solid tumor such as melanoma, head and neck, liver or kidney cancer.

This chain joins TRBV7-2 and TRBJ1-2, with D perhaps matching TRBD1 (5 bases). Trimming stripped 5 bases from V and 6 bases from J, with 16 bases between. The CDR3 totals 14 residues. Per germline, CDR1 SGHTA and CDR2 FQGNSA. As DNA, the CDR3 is TGTGCCAGCAGCAACTACGACAGTGGGGATGGCTACACCTTC. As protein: CASSNYDSGDGYTF.

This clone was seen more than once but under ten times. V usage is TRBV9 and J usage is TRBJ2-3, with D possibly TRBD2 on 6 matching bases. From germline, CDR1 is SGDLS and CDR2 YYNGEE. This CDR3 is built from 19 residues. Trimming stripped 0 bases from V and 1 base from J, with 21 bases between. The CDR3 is CASSVGAGLSGPGTDTQYF. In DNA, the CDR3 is TGTGCCAGCAGCGTAGGTGCGGGGCTTAGCGGACCTGGCACAGATACGCAGTATTTT.

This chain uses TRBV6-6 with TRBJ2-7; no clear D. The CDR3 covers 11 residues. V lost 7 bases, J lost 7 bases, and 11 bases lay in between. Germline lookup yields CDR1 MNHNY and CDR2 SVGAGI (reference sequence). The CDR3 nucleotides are TGTGCCAGCAAGGGTTCGTGGGAGCAGTACTTC. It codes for CASKGSWEQYF.

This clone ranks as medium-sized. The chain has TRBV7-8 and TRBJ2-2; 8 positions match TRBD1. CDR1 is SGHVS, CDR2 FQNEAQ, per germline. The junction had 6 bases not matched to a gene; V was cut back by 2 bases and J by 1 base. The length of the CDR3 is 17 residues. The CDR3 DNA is TGTGCCAGCAGCTTAAGGGCAGGGGGCGGGAACACCGGGGAGCTGTTTTTT. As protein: CASSLRAGGGNTGELFF.

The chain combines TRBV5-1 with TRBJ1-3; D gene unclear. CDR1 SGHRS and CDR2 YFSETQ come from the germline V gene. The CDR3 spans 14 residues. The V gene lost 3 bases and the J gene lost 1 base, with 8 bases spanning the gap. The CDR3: CASSSGDSGNTIYF. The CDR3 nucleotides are TGCGCCAGCAGCTCGGGAGATTCTGGAAACACCATATATTTT.

CDR3 nucleotides: TGTGCCAGCAGTTACTCGCAGGATATGAATTCACCCCTCCACTTT. The encoded protein is CASSYSQDMNSPLHF. The chain carries TRBV6-5 and TRBJ1-6; D unresolved. Trimming took off 0 bases at V and 7 bases at J, with 10 bases between the two ends. The CDR3 loop spans 15 amino acids. Germline-derived CDR1 and CDR2 are MNHEY and SVGAGI.

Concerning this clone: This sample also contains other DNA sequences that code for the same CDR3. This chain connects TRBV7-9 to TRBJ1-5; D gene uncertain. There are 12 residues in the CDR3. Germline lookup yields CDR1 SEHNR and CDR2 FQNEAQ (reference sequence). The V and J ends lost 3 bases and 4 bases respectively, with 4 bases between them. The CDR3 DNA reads TGTGCCAGCAGCTTGTTGAATCAGCCCCAGCATTTT. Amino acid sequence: CASSLLNQPQHF.

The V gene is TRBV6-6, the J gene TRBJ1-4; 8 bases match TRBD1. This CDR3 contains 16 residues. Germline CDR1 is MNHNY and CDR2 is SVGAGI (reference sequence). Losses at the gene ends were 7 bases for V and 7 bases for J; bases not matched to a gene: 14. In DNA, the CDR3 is TGTGCCAGCACCTACGAAAAGGGACAGGTCGGTGAAAAACTGTTTTTT. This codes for CASTYEKGQVGEKLFF.